This entry lists 20 T cell receptor beta chains sequenced from one sample in a study of CD4 T cells in relation to SARS-CoV-2 and coronaviruses. Before the COVID-19 pandemic, during about 2011-2019, CD4+ T cells were taken from unexposed donors. Profiled with immunoSEQ multiplex PCR; TCRdb holds only in-frame clones, not every one. The data hold roughly 57,000 clones, with around 86% observed a single time. The sample consisted of memory CD4+ T cells from PBMCs. The receptors were sampled from a human donor in good health.

This chain connects TRBV7-6 to TRBJ1-2, with TRBD1 matching 7 bases. V lost 5 bases, J lost 6 bases, and 3 bases stayed unmatched. CDR3 length equals 12 residues. Germline V gives CDR1 SGHVS, CDR2 FNYEAQ. This CDR3 reads CASSPTGDGYTF. In nucleotides, the CDR3 is TGTGCCAGCAGCCCTACAGGGGATGGCTACACCTTC. Combining the CDR3 with reference TRBV7-6 and TRBJ1-2 gives the whole variable domain GAGVSQSPRYKVTKRGQDVALRCDPISGHVSLYWYRQALGQGPEFLTYFNYEAQQDKSGLPNDRFSAERPEGSISTLTIQRTEQRDSAMYRCASSPTGDGYTFGSGTRLTVV.

V and J are TRBV9 and TRBJ2-1; TRBD2 aligns across 7 bases. V shed 3 bases and J 0 bases; nucleotides not matched to a gene: 6. CDR1 and CDR2 from the germline V gene are SGDLS and YYNGEE. The CDR3 extends over 16 amino acids. The DNA for the CDR3 is TGTGCCAGCAGCGCCCTGGGACTAAGCTCCTACAATGAGCAGTTCTTC. This translates into CASSALGLSSYNEQFF.

This chain links TRBV25-1 with TRBJ2-7; D remains unclear. Trimming removed 1 base at V and 5 bases at J, with 3 bases between. Germline V gene lookup returns CDR1 MGHDK and CDR2 SYGVNS. The CDR3 runs to 11 residues. The CDR3 DNA reads as TGTGCCAGCAGTGAATTTAACGAGCAGTACTTC. Its translation is CASSEFNEQYF.

The chain carries TRBV3-1 (or the pseudogene TRBV3-2) and TRBJ2-5; D is unclear. CDR1 and CDR2 (germline): LGHDT, YNNKEL (reference sequence). This CDR3 has 13 amino acids. V lost 4 bases to trimming and J lost 5 bases, with 11 bases between them. CDR3 coding DNA: TGTGCCAGCAGCCCCACCAACCGGGAGACCCAGTACTTC. Translation: CASSPTNRETQYF.

The rearrangement links TRBV19 to TRBJ2-3; 8 nucleotides line up with TRBD2. After removal of 9 bases from V and 0 bases from J, the junction contained 8 bases not matched to a gene. The germline V gene encodes CDR1 LNHDA and CDR2 SQIVND (reference sequence). CDR3 size: 15 residues. CDR3 in amino acids: CASKTTSVSTDTQYF. In DNA form, the CDR3 reads TGTGCCAGCAAAACGACTAGCGTGAGCACAGATACGCAGTATTTT.

This clone qualifies as medium-sized (0.01 to 0.1%). The chain combines TRBV18 with TRBJ2-2; D is unresolved. Germline lookup yields CDR1 KGHSH and CDR2 LQKENI. V shed 1 base and J shed 0 bases, with 12 bases lying between them. The CDR3 runs 17 residues. Here the CDR3 DNA reads TGTGCCAGCTCACCACGGGCTCTGAACACGAACACCGGGGAGCTGTTTTTT. It codes for CASSPRALNTNTGELFF.

The gene calls are TRBV7-9 and TRBJ2-1; maybe TRBD2 (6 bases). Germline V gives CDR1 SEHNR, CDR2 FQNEAQ (reference sequence). The V end lost 6 bases, the J end lost 0 bases, and 21 bases lay between the germline ends. CDR3 length: 18 residues. CDR3 bases: TGTGCCAGCAGTTTTCAAACAAACCGGGACTCCTCCTACAATGAGCAGTTCTTC. Its translation is CASSFQTNRDSSYNEQFF.

The chain has TRBV11-1 and TRBJ1-6; 7 bases align to TRBD1. The CDR3 is made up of 14 amino acids. Germline CDR1 reads SGHAT; CDR2 reads FQDESV (reference sequence). V lost 5 bases and J lost 6; bases outside the gene matches: 4. CDR3 sequence (DNA): TGTGCCAGCAGCATGACAGGGTCTAATTCACCCCTCCACTTT. Translation: CASSMTGSNSPLHF.

The chain carries TRBV28 and TRBJ2-1; no clear D. Germline V gene data show CDR1 as MDHEN and CDR2 as SYDVKM. The V and J ends lost 3 bases and 8 bases respectively, with 5 bases between them. This CDR3 is 11 amino acids long. CDR3 in amino acids: CASSLGYEQFF. The CDR3 DNA reads TGTGCCAGCAGTTTGGGTTATGAGCAGTTCTTC.

The genes are TRBV4-1 and TRBJ2-1; 9 nucleotides line up with TRBD2. J was trimmed by 6 bases and V by 0 bases; bases with no gene match: 6. Germline values: CDR1 MGHRA, CDR2 YSYEKL. The CDR3 has 16 amino acids. CDR3 protein: CASSQESGGRVNEQFF. CDR3 bases: TGCGCCAGCAGCCAAGAGTCGGGCGGGAGGGTCAATGAGCAGTTCTTC.

The rearrangement joins TRBV3-1 (or the pseudogene TRBV3-2) to TRBJ2-1; D may be TRBD2 (5 bases). In germline, CDR1 is LGHDT, CDR2 YNNKEL (reference sequence). V was trimmed by 0 bases and J by 9 bases, leaving 6 bases between them. This CDR3 region has 12 residues. CDR3 nucleotide sequence: TGTGCCAGCAGCCAAGATCGGGGTGAGCAGTTCTTC. This translates into CASSQDRGEQFF.

The chain employs TRBV5-4 and TRBJ2-7; D might be TRBD1 or TRBD2, each matching 6 bases. Per germline, CDR1 SGHNT and CDR2 YYREEE (reference sequence). V shed 0 bases and J shed 0 bases, with 13 bases lying between them. The CDR3 extends over 16 amino acids. The CDR3 nucleotides are TGTGCCAGCAGCTTGGAGGGGGGCCTAAGCTCCTACGAGCAGTACTTC. Protein sequence: CASSLEGGLSSYEQYF. The variable domain in full, with the rest retrieved from reference TRBV5-4 and TRBJ2-7, is ETGVTQSPTHLIKTRGQQVTLRCSSQSGHNTVSWYQQALGQGPQFIFQYYREEENGRGNFPPRFSGLQFPNYSSELNVNALELDDSALYLCASSLEGGLSSYEQYFGPGTRLTVT.

The CDR3 region has the DNA TGTGCCAGCAGCGCAGGACTAGCGGGAGGGGAGGAGACCCAGTACTTC. This encodes CASSAGLAGGEETQYF. The chain recombines TRBV7-2 with TRBJ2-5, with TRBD2 matching 15 bases. The ends lost 5 bases at V and 5 bases at J; junction bases unmatched: 6. The CDR3 sequence is 16 residues long. CDR1 and CDR2 from the germline V gene are SGHTA and FQGNSA. Full variable domain (missing parts from reference TRBV7-2 and TRBJ2-5): GAGVSQSPSNKVTEKGKDVELRCDPISGHTALYWYRQSLGQGLEFLIYFQGNSAPDKSGLPSDRFSAERTGGSVSTLTIQRTQQEDSAVYLCASSAGLAGGEETQYFGPGTRLLVL.

This clone was picked up a small number of times. J is TRBJ1-5 and V is TRBV18; 8 nucleotides match TRBD1. V lost 3 bases and J lost 7; bases outside the gene matches: 11. The CDR3 totals 16 residues. Germline V lookup: CDR1 KGHSH, CDR2 LQKENI. The CDR3: CASSPLDREQVQPQHF. CDR3 nucleotide sequence: TGTGCCAGCTCACCCCTGGACAGGGAACAAGTGCAGCCCCAGCATTTT.

The gene calls are TRBV5-1 and TRBJ2-7, with D maybe TRBD2 (7 bases). V dropped 9 bases and J dropped 3 bases, with 19 bases sitting between them. CDR3 length: 14 amino acids. Germline CDR1 reads SGHRS; CDR2 reads YFSETQ. The CDR3 sequence is CATSRGGGDYEQYF. The DNA of the CDR3 is TGCGCCACCTCCAGAGGGGGAGGGGACTACGAGCAGTACTTC. The full variable domain, rest sourced from reference TRBV5-1 and TRBJ2-7, is KAGVTQTPRYLIKTRGQQVTLSCSPISGHRSVSWYQQTPGQGLQFLFEYFSETQRNKGNFPGRFSGRQFSNSRSEMNVSTLELGDSALYLCATSRGGGDYEQYFGPGTRLTVT.

The chain carries TRBV9 and TRBJ1-3; possible D gene TRBD1, 6 bases. Germline V gives CDR1 SGDLS, CDR2 YYNGEE. V dropped 4 bases and J dropped 4 bases, with 15 bases sitting between them. The CDR3 has 15 residues. The CDR3, as DNA: TGTGCCAGCAGCACCCAAAGGGGGGACGGAAACACCATATATTTT. The encoded protein is CASSTQRGDGNTIYF.

This sequence joins TRBV18 and TRBJ2-7, with 11 nucleotides matching TRBD2. V lost 6 bases, J lost 3 bases, and 7 bases stayed unmatched. There are 15 residues in the CDR3. Germline lookup yields CDR1 KGHSH and CDR2 LQKENI. CDR3 residues: CASSPGLAGRYEQYF. CDR3 coding DNA: TGTGCCAGCTCTCCCGGACTAGCGGGCCGCTACGAGCAGTACTTC.

The rearrangement links TRBV5-1 to TRBJ2-2; 12 bases align to TRBD2. The CDR3 extends over 20 amino acids. Germline CDR1 and CDR2: SGHRS and YFSETQ. With 1 base clipped from V and 0 bases from J, the junction kept 10 bases outside the gene matches. The CDR3 DNA is TGCGCCAGCAGCTTGATGTGGACTAGCGGGAAGTCGGCGAACACCGGGGAGCTGTTTTTT. It translates to CASSLMWTSGKSANTGELFF.

The chain couples TRBV7-3 to TRBJ2-5; 16 positions agree with TRBD2. Germline V gene sequence: CDR1 SGHTA, CDR2 FQGTGA. The CDR3 has 20 amino acids. J lost 4 bases, V lost 2 bases, and 13 bases had no gene match. CDR3 in DNA: TGTGCCAGCAGCTTACAGGGCCCGGGACTAGCGGGAGGGGGGGCAGAGACCCAGTACTTC. It translates to CASSLQGPGLAGGGAETQYF.

The V gene is TRBV6-2 or TRBV6-3, the J gene TRBJ2-1; 9 positions agree with TRBD2. Germline V gene data show CDR1 as MNHEY and CDR2 as SVGEGT. J lost 4 bases, V lost 9 bases, and 10 bases had no gene match. The CDR3 length is 15 residues. The CDR3 DNA follows: TGTGCCAGTAGTGATGGGAGCGGGAGGTACAATGAGCAGTTCTTC. It specifies CASSDGSGRYNEQFF.